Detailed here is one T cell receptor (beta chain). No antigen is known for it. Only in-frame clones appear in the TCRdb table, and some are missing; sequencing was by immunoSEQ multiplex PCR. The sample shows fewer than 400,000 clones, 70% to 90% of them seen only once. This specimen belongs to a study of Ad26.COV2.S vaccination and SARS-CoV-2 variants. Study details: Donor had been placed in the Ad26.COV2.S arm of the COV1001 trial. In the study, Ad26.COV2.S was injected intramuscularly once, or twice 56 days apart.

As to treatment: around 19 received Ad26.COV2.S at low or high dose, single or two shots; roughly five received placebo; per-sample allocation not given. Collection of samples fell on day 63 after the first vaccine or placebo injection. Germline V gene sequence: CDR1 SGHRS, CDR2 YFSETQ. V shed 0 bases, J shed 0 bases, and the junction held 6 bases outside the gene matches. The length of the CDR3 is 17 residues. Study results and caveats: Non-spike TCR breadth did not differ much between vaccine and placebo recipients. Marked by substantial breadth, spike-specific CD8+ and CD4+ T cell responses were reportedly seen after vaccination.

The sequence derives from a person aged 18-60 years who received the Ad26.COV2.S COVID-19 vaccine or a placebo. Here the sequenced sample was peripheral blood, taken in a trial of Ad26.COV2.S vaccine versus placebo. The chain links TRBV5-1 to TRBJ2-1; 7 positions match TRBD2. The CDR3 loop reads CASSLALVAGSYNEQFF. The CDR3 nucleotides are TGCGCCAGCAGCTTGGCCTTGGTAGCGGGCTCCTACAATGAGCAGTTCTTC.